Following are 28 T cell receptor beta chains from one sample sequenced in a study of vaccination and CD4 T cells after COVID-19. Documented treatment: 10-day PBMC culture with coronavirus spike peptide pools or control peptides (ViraFEST assay). Antigens of these TCRs are unknown. Scientists ran DNA taken from cultured CD4+ T cells through the Oncomine TCR Beta short-read assay for sequencing. TCRdb used MiXCR to reprocess the PCR reads, holding one entry per CDR3 protein. The sample consists of 10,000 to 15,000 distinct CDR3 sequences, 76% of them appearing once. The sample taken for sequencing was CD4+ T cells from blood, cultured in vitro. The receptors originated from a human donor who had recovered from COVID-19.

This rearrangement joins TRBV20-1 to TRBJ1-1, with 7 bases matching TRBD1. CDR3 length: 13 amino acids. The V segment lost 5 bases and the J segment 8 bases; nucleotides outside the gene matches: 11. Germline CDR1 is DFQATT and CDR2 is SNEGSKA (reference sequence). The CDR3 spells CSAGTRRGPEAFF. CDR3 coding DNA: TGCAGTGCTGGGACCCGGAGGGGGCCAGAAGCTTTCTTT.

The chain carries TRBV20-1 and TRBJ1-5; a weak D match, TRBD1 (5 bases). Germline V gene data show CDR1 as DFQATT and CDR2 as SNEGSKA (reference sequence). Trimming took 0 bases from V and 5 from J, leaving 11 bases between them. This CDR3 spans 14 amino acids. The DNA of the CDR3 is TGCAGTGCTAGAGATGGTAGGGGATATCAGCCCCAGCATTTT. Translation: CSARDGRGYQPQHF.

This chain connects TRBV11-2 to TRBJ1-2; 8 bases match TRBD1. Trimming cost V 3 bases and J 8 bases; bases outside gene matches: 2. Germline loops: CDR1 SGHAT, CDR2 FQNNGV. The CDR3 totals 12 residues. CDR3 coding DNA: TGTGCCAGCAGCTTGGCAGGGGGCGGCTACACCTTC. Translation gives CASSLAGGGYTF.

There are a few counts of this clonotype. The chain carries TRBV28 and TRBJ2-2; D is perhaps TRBD2 (5 bases). The CDR3 sequence is 11 residues long. V lost 6 bases to trimming and J lost 10 bases, with 9 bases between them. The V gene's germline CDR1 is MDHEN and CDR2 SYDVKM. The CDR3 coding sequence is TGTGCCAGCAGCGGGATTACGGAGCTGTTTTTT. Translated: CASSGITELFF.

CDR3 sequence reads: CATSDPGQGDTDTQYF. For the CDR3, the DNA is TGTGCCACCAGTGATCCGGGACAGGGGGACACAGATACGCAGTATTTT. V is TRBV24-1 and J is TRBJ2-3, with 11 bases matching TRBD1. The CDR3 has 16 amino acids. J lost 2 bases, V lost 3 bases, and 3 bases had no gene match. Germline CDR1 reads KGHDR; CDR2 reads SFDVKD.

Only a few counts were recorded for this clonotype. CDR3 nucleotides: TGTGCCAGCACCCCAGGATCCTATAGCAATCAGCCCCAGCATTTT. Translating it yields CASTPGSYSNQPQHF. The chain couples TRBV7-2 to TRBJ1-5; D is undetermined. Germline lookup yields CDR1 SGHTA and CDR2 FQGNSA. V was cut by 7 bases and J by 0 bases, with 13 bases left in between. This CDR3 is built from 15 residues.

In its sample, this clonotype was seen a few times. The V gene is TRBV20-1, the J gene TRBJ1-2; D is unclear. The V and J ends lost 3 bases and 6 bases respectively, with 11 bases between them. This CDR3 spans 12 amino acids. CDR1 DFQATT and CDR2 SNEGSKA come from the germline V gene (reference sequence). CDR3 in DNA: TGCAGTGCTAGCCGGACGGACGATGGCTACACCTTC. Amino acids: CSASRTDDGYTF.

V is TRBV6-5 and J is TRBJ1-2; 8 bases map to TRBD1. The CDR3 runs to 18 residues. The junction had 16 bases not matched to a gene; V was cut back by 0 bases and J by 7 bases. Per germline, CDR1 MNHEY and CDR2 SVGAGI. The CDR3 DNA reads as TGTGCCAGCAGTTACTCGAATCAGGCAGGGGGCGCCCGGGGTGGCTACACCTTC. This gives the protein CASSYSNQAGGARGGYTF.

The chain combines TRBV28 with TRBJ1-5; no clear D. The V and J ends lost 7 bases and 9 bases respectively, with 13 bases between them. Looked up from germline, CDR1 is MDHEN and CDR2 is SYDVKM. The CDR3 sequence is 12 residues long. The CDR3 DNA reads as TGTGCCAGCACCTCGGATCATCGGCCCCAGCATTTT. Translated: CASTSDHRPQHF. The entire variable domain, with the rest obtained from reference TRBV28 and TRBJ1-5, is as follows: DVKVTQSSRYLVKRTGEKVFLECVQDMDHENMFWYRQDPGLGLRLIYFSYDVKMKEKGDIPEGYSVSREKKERFSLILESASTNQTSMYLCASTSDHRPQHFGDGTRLSIL.

This clonotype was recorded only once. This chain connects TRBV11-3 to TRBJ2-7, with 8 bases that match TRBD2. The ends lost 5 bases at V and 0 bases at J; junction bases unmatched: 6. The CDR3 totals 15 residues. Germline CDR1 and CDR2: SGHNT and YENEEA. CDR3 sequence (DNA): TGTGCCAGCAGCACAACTAGCGGCAGCTCCTACGAGCAGTACTTC. It translates to CASSTTSGSSYEQYF. The variable domain in full, completed from reference TRBV11-3 and TRBJ2-7, reads EAGVVQSPRYKIIEKKQPVAFWCNPISGHNTLYWYLQNLGQGPELLIRYENEEAVDDSQLPKDRFSAERLKGVDSTLKIQPAELGDSAVYLCASSTTSGSSYEQYFGPGTRLTVT.

This chain joins TRBV6-5 and TRBJ2-2, with 12 positions matching TRBD2. The trim removed 0 bases at V and 5 bases at J, leaving 4 bases unmatched. The CDR3 extends over 17 amino acids. In germline, CDR1 is MNHEY, CDR2 SVGAGI. Here the CDR3 reads CASSYSKTSGSTGELFF. The CDR3, as DNA: TGTGCCAGCAGTTACTCAAAGACTAGCGGGAGTACCGGGGAGCTGTTTTTT.

This chain links TRBV7-2 with TRBJ2-1; 10 bases are a match to TRBD2. Germline CDR1 and CDR2: SGHTA and FQGNSA. The V and J ends lost 1 base and 9 bases, in that order; junction bases with no gene match: 12. The CDR3 is made up of 17 amino acids. The CDR3 region is CASSLGLAGGRRGEQFF. CDR3 DNA: TGTGCCAGCAGCTTAGGGTTAGCGGGAGGCCGGAGGGGTGAGCAGTTCTTC.

The chain uses TRBV7-2 and TRBJ1-2; no definite D call. Germline CDR1 and CDR2: SGHTA and FQGNSA. V lost 3 bases and J 14 bases, leaving 19 bases between the germline ends. This CDR3 is built from 13 residues. In DNA, the CDR3 is TGTGCCAGCAGCTTTAACAATCCCCGAGGAGAGACCTTC. Amino acids: CASSFNNPRGETF.

The chain employs TRBV28 and TRBJ1-2; no clear D gene. The CDR3 has 12 amino acids. Germline V gene lookup returns CDR1 MDHEN and CDR2 SYDVKM. The V end lost 2 bases, the J end lost 8 bases, and 9 bases lay between the germline ends. The CDR3 loop reads CASSLRAGGYTF. CDR3 coding DNA: TGTGCCAGCAGTTTACGGGCAGGAGGCTACACCTTC.

The chain couples TRBV5-1 to TRBJ2-2; 12 bases line up with TRBD1. The CDR3 has 17 amino acids. Germline V lookup: CDR1 SGHRS, CDR2 YFSETQ. The ends lost 4 bases at V and 1 base at J; junction bases unmatched: 5. CDR3 nucleotide sequence: TGCGCCAGCAGCATATGGGACAGGGGGCTGAACACCGGGGAGCTGTTTTTT. Translating it yields CASSIWDRGLNTGELFF.

The chain joins TRBV6-1 to TRBJ2-7; D remains ambiguous. This CDR3 has 19 amino acids. V lost 6 bases and J 0 bases, leaving 27 bases between the germline ends. The V gene's germline CDR1 is MNHNS and CDR2 SASEGT. As DNA, the CDR3 is TGTGCCAGCAGCACGACCGGATCCGACCCCATGACCCCCTCCTACGAGCAGTACTTC. This sequence encodes CASSTTGSDPMTPSYEQYF.

V usage is TRBV20-1 and J usage is TRBJ1-5; tentative D call: TRBD1 (6 bases). Germline CDR1 is DFQATT and CDR2 is SNEGSKA (reference sequence). This CDR3 is built from 16 residues. V was clipped by 7 bases and J by 5 bases, with 24 bases between them. The CDR3 here is CSVGWGAMGYDQPQHF. The CDR3 nucleotides are TGCAGTGTGGGGTGGGGGGCCATGGGGTACGATCAGCCCCAGCATTTT.

The V gene is TRBV11-3, the J gene TRBJ2-5; 8 positions match TRBD2. The CDR3 length is 15 residues. The germline gives CDR1 SGHNT, CDR2 YENEEA. Trimming cost V 2 bases and J 3 bases; bases outside gene matches: 5. For the CDR3, the DNA is TGTGCCAGCAGCTTACTAGCGGGTTCCAAAGAGACCCAGTACTTC. It codes for CASSLLAGSKETQYF. The variable domain in full, with the rest retrieved from reference TRBV11-3 and TRBJ2-5, is EAGVVQSPRYKIIEKKQPVAFWCNPISGHNTLYWYLQNLGQGPELLIRYENEEAVDDSQLPKDRFSAERLKGVDSTLKIQPAELGDSAVYLCASSLLAGSKETQYFGPGTRLLVL.

V and J are TRBV7-2 and TRBJ2-1; 8 bases line up with TRBD2. V shed 5 bases and J 7 bases; nucleotides not matched to a gene: 13. CDR1 is SGHTA, CDR2 FQGNSA, per germline. This CDR3 is built from 16 residues. Here the CDR3 reads CASSRTQSGRRNEQFF. The CDR3 coding sequence is TGTGCCAGCAGCCGTACCCAAAGCGGGAGACGTAATGAGCAGTTCTTC.

The rearrangement links TRBV7-2 to TRBJ2-2, with D possibly being TRBD1 (6 bases). Germline V CDR1 and CDR2: SGHTA, FQGNSA. CDR3 length: 18 residues. V was shortened by 2 bases and J by 1 base, with 17 bases between the two germline ends. The CDR3 sequence: CASSLYPAGAGNTGELFF. As DNA, the CDR3 is TGTGCCAGCAGCTTATATCCCGCAGGGGCAGGGAACACCGGGGAGCTGTTTTTT.

V and J are TRBV4-1 and TRBJ2-7; tentatively, D is TRBD1 (6 bases). CDR3 length: 17 residues. V gave up 0 bases and J gave up 4 bases, with 19 bases separating them. Germline CDR1 and CDR2: MGHRA and YSYEKL. The CDR3 is CASSQDRGTPGPYEQYF. In DNA form, the CDR3 reads TGCGCCAGCAGCCAAGATAGGGGGACCCCCGGCCCTTACGAGCAGTACTTC.

The J gene is TRBJ1-5, the V gene TRBV27; 7 bases map to TRBD1. Germline V CDR1 and CDR2: MNHEY, SMNVEV (reference sequence). CDR3 length equals 15 residues. V shed 6 bases and J 3 bases; nucleotides not matched to a gene: 8. The CDR3 loop is CASSFTGAFNQPQHF. CDR3 coding DNA: TGTGCCAGCAGCTTTACAGGGGCCTTCAATCAGCCCCAGCATTTT.

V usage is TRBV7-2 and J usage is TRBJ2-5; no definite D call. Germline V gives CDR1 SGHTA, CDR2 FQGNSA. This CDR3 spans 15 amino acids. V was pared by 1 base and J by 4 bases, with 13 bases between. The CDR3 sequence is CASSLVSSPLETQYF. The CDR3 DNA sequence: TGTGCCAGCAGCTTAGTTAGCAGTCCGTTAGAGACCCAGTACTTC.

The chain recombines TRBV7-9 with TRBJ1-4, with 7 bases identical to TRBD1. The germline V gene encodes CDR1 SEHNR and CDR2 FQNEAQ (reference sequence). V shed 5 bases, J shed 3 bases, and the junction held 0 bases outside the gene matches. This CDR3 has 13 amino acids. CDR3 nucleotides: TGTGCCAGCAGCAGGGGGCCTAATGAAAAACTGTTTTTT. Residues: CASSRGPNEKLFF.

The V gene is TRBV27, the J gene TRBJ1-2; 7 positions match TRBD1. CDR3 length: 16 residues. In germline, CDR1 is MNHEY, CDR2 SMNVEV (reference sequence). V was clipped by 0 bases and J by 2 bases; unmatched bases: 6. The chain's CDR3 is CASSLSPRGTNYGYTF. In DNA, the CDR3 is TGTGCCAGCAGTTTATCGCCCAGGGGGACGAACTATGGCTACACCTTC.

The genes are TRBV6-2 or TRBV6-3 and TRBJ2-7; D remains ambiguous. The CDR3 spans 14 residues. V lost 5 bases and J lost 0, with 11 bases in between. The germline V gene encodes CDR1 MNHEY and CDR2 SVGEGT. CDR3 coding DNA: TGTGCCAGCAGTACGACATTGAGCTCCTACGAGCAGTACTTC. Its protein is CASSTTLSSYEQYF.

This rearrangement joins TRBV7-2 to TRBJ2-1, with D hard to call. The V and J ends lost 6 bases and 4 bases respectively, with 7 bases between them. CDR1 SGHTA and CDR2 FQGNSA come from the germline V gene. This CDR3 comprises 12 residues. The CDR3 nucleotides are TGTGCCAGCAGTCGACAATACAATGAGCAGTTCTTC. Amino acids: CASSRQYNEQFF.

Only one count was recorded for this clonotype. This chain links TRBV11-2 with TRBJ2-7, with 14 bases aligning to TRBD2. This CDR3 is 16 amino acids long. The germline CDR1 and CDR2 sequences are SGHAT and FQNNGV. Trimming cost V 2 bases and J 6 bases; bases outside gene matches: 6. DNA of the CDR3: TGTGCCAGCAGCTTACGACTAGCGGGAGGGCCTTTCGAGCAGTACTTC. This encodes CASSLRLAGGPFEQYF.